This is a list of T cell receptor beta chains from one sample in a study of control samples from healthy donors and cancer patients. TCRdb keeps only in-frame clones here, not all; method: immunoSEQ multiplex PCR. In the table there are about 130,000 clones, 90% to 95% of which are singletons. Sequenced input: PBMCs. All receptors come from a man aged 60 to 75 with colorectal cancer. Both conserved end residues are part of each CDR3. A D gene is named only where the DNA matches it firmly. A clone size is listed for some rows: how often the clone was seen (once, few, many), or a class if it is expanded.

TRBJ2-2 - TRBV7-9 TRBD1 TGTGCCAGCAGCCCAGGACAGGGGGCCCCCGGGGAGCTGTTTTTT CASSPGQGAPGELFF
TRBJ1-2 - TRBV6-5 - TGTGCCAGCAGTTACTCGAGGGGCTACTATGGCTACACCTTC CASSYSRGYYGYTF
TRBJ1-3 - TRBV7-2 - TGTGCCAGCAGCTTATTCACTTTCTCTGGAAACACCATATATTTT CASSLFTFSGNTIYF
TRBJ2-6 - TRBV18 TRBD1 TGTGCCAGCTCCCCTAGGACAGGGTCTGGGGCCAACGTCCTGACTTTC CASSPRTGSGANVLTF
TRBJ1-2 - TRBV18 - TGTGCCAGCTCACCACAACAGGGATCAAACTATGGCTACACCTTC CASSPQQGSNYGYTF
TRBJ2-1 - TRBV6-2/TRBV6-3 - TGTGCCAGCAGTAGCCCGAATGAGCAGTTCTTC CASSSPNEQFF
TRBJ2-1 - TRBV11-2 - TGTGCCAGCAGCCCCCGGCAGGGTTCGGGGTCCTACAATGAGCAGTTCTTC CASSPRQGSGSYNEQFF
TRBJ2-5 - TRBV20-1 TRBD1 TGCAGTGCTGGTGACAGGGGGCGAGAGACCCAGTACTTC CSAGDRGRETQYF
TRBJ2-7 - TRBV6-2/TRBV6-3 - TGTGCCAGCAGTTACGCGTCTACAGGGTTTGGCTACGAGCAGTACTTC CASSYASTGFGYEQYF
TRBJ1-1 once TRBV6-5 - TGTGCCAGCAGTTACGGTCATAACACTGAAGCTTTCTTT CASSYGHNTEAFF
TRBJ2-7 - TRBV27 - TGTGCCAGCAGTTTTCAAGGCCAGGAGCAGTACTTC CASSFQGQEQYF
TRBJ1-5 - TRBV3-1/TRBV3-2 - TGTGCCAGCAGCCCGGGTGGGGGGGCCCAGCCCCAGCATTTT CASSPGGGAQPQHF
TRBJ1-2 - TRBV14 - TGTGCCAGCAGCCAAGGGGGGCTGGGCGGCTACACCTTC CASSQGGLGGYTF
TRBJ2-5 - TRBV6-5 TRBD1 TGTGCCAGCAGTTACTCGAGGACAGGGGTAGGGGAGACCCAGTACTTC CASSYSRTGVGETQYF
TRBJ1-5 - TRBV30 - TGTGCCTGGAGTGTACAGATTGGCAATCAGCCCCAGCATTTT CAWSVQIGNQPQHF
TRBJ1-3 - TRBV5-1 - TGCGCCAGCAGCCAGACGGGGACTCCGAGCTCTGGAAACACCATATATTTT CASSQTGTPSSGNTIYF
TRBJ1-5 - TRBV6-6 TRBD1 TGTGCCAGCAGTTACGTGGACAGGGGTGTTCCTCAGCCCCAGCATTTT CASSYVDRGVPQPQHF
TRBJ2-3 - TRBV6-2/TRBV6-3 - TGTGCCAGCAGTTACGTCAGGGGGGGGCCGACGCAGTATTTT CASSYVRGGPTQYF
TRBJ1-1 - TRBV4-1 TRBD1 TGCGCCAGCAGCCGGCTGACAGACAGGGGGACTGAAGCTTTCTTT CASSRLTDRGTEAFF
TRBJ1-1 - TRBV6-5 - TGTGCCAGCAGTTACAGGGGGAGCACTGAAGCTTTCTTT CASSYRGSTEAFF
TRBJ2-3 - TRBV12-3/TRBV12-4 - TGTGCCAGCAGTTTTTCAGATACGCAGTATTTT CASSFSDTQYF
TRBJ2-3 - TRBV7-9 TRBD2 TGTGCCAGCAGCTTAGGAGCGGGGGGGCCGACAGATACGCAGTATTTT CASSLGAGGPTDTQYF
TRBJ1-1 - TRBV4-3 TRBD1 TGCGCCAGCAGCCTGGACAGGGGCTTGGGCACTGAAGCTTTCTTT CASSLDRGLGTEAFF
TRBJ2-5 - TRBV6-2/TRBV6-3 - TGTGCCAGCAGTTACGAACCCGCGGAGACCCAGTACTTC CASSYEPAETQYF
TRBJ2-3 once TRBV27 - TGTGCCAGCAGTTTATCGGGGGATGGAGATACGCAGTATTTT CASSLSGDGDTQYF
TRBJ1-2 - TRBV6-5 - TGTGCCAGCAGAGGGCCGGGTAACTATGGCTACACCTTC CASRGPGNYGYTF